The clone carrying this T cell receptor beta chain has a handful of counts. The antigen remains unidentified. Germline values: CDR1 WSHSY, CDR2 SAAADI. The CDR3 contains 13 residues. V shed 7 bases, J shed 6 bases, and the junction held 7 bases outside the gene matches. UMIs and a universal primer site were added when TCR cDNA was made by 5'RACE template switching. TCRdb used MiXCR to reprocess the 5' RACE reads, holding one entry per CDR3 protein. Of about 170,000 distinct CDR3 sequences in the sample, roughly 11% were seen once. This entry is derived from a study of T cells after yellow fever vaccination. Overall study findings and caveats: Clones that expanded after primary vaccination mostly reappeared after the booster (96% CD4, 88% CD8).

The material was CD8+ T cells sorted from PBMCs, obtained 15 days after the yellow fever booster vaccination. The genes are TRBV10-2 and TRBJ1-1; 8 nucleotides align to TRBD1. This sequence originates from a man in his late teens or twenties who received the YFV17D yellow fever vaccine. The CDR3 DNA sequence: TGCGCCAGCATGGTCAGGGGGCAGGCTGAAGCTTTCTTT. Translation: CASMVRGQAEAFF.